This TCR beta chain was observed in a study of blood T cell repertoires in COVID-19. Using immunoSEQ multiplex PCR, the repertoire was profiled, and TCRdb retains in-frame clones only, with some absent. The sample yields about 140,000 clones, about 83% seen once. Looked up from germline, CDR1 is LNHNV and CDR2 is YYDKDF (reference sequence). The CDR3 is 16 amino acids. Losses at the gene ends were 1 base for V and 3 bases for J; bases not matched to a gene: 6. The J gene is TRBJ2-1, the V gene TRBV15; 7 nucleotides agree with TRBD2. The clonotype comes from a man aged 25 to 45 with COVID-19, enrolled during active disease. The sequenced sample consisted of peripheral blood. The CDR3 region has the DNA TGTGCCACCAGCAGAGGAGGAGCGGGGTACTACAATGAGCAGTTCTTC. Encoded protein: CATSRGGAGYYNEQFF.